One and the same sample provided the 13 T cell receptor beta chains below, sequenced in a study of blood T cell repertoires in COVID-19 (dated by TCRdb to 2019 to 2021). Library method: the immunoSEQ multiplex PCR assay. The source is immuneACCESS, and TCRdb retained only in-frame sequences with V and J called. Part of the clones is not carried over; for the studies checked, unresolved V genes explain less than half of this, and the remainder is unexplained. The sample contains 300,000 or so clones, over 80% of them found a single time. The ten largest clones represent roughly 3.3% of the sample. Input material: peripheral blood. These TCRs come from a woman aged 40 to 50 with acute or convalescent COVID-19.

The genes are TRBV7-3 and TRBJ2-7; 9 nucleotides agree with TRBD2. This CDR3 region has 15 residues. CDR1 is SGHTA, CDR2 FQGTGA, per germline. The trim removed 5 bases at V and 2 bases at J, leaving 7 bases unmatched. This CDR3 reads CASSQAGGITYEQYV. The CDR3 region has the DNA TGTGCCAGCAGCCAAGCGGGAGGTATCACCTACGAGCAGTACGTC.

This clone occurred a few times. This chain connects TRBV23-1 to TRBJ2-1, with D possibly TRBD2 on 5 matching bases. TRBV23-1 has ORF status, its function being uncertain. Trimming cost V 4 bases and J 7 bases, with 8 bases left between them. The CDR3 runs to 12 residues. The CDR3 DNA is TGCGCCAGCAGTCCGAGGGCTAATGAGCAGTTCTTC. Translating it yields CASSPRANEQFF.

The chain combines TRBV5-4 with TRBJ1-2; no definite D call. The CDR3 has 13 residues. Per the germline V gene, CDR1 is SGHNT and CDR2 is YYREEE (reference sequence). Trimming shortened V by 4 bases and J by 8 bases, and 15 bases separated the two germline ends. The CDR3 reads CASSPTGSGGYTF. The CDR3 DNA sequence: TGTGCCAGCAGCCCCACGGGATCAGGAGGCTACACCTTC.

The rearrangement uses TRBV7-9 and TRBJ1-1; possibly TRBD1 for D (6 bases). The V end lost 6 bases, the J end lost 2 bases, and 13 bases lay between the germline ends. The germline gives CDR1 SEHNR, CDR2 FQNEAQ (reference sequence). The CDR3 has 14 residues. The CDR3 DNA reads TGTGCCAGCAGACGAACAGGGACCAACACTGAAGCTTTCTTT. It codes for CASRRTGTNTEAFF.

The chain uses TRBV3-1 (or the pseudogene TRBV3-2) and TRBJ2-2; 7 positions match TRBD2. This CDR3 spans 17 amino acids. J was trimmed by 6 bases and V by 2 bases; bases with no gene match: 12. Germline values: CDR1 LGHDT, CDR2 YNNKEL (reference sequence). This chain's CDR3 is CASSQIFGGGRSGELFF. CDR3 nucleotides: TGTGCCAGCAGCCAAATATTCGGCGGGGGAAGATCCGGGGAGCTGTTTTTT.

In DNA, the CDR3 is TGCGCCAGCAGCCCTTCCGGCGGGGGGTACACCGGGGAGCTGTTTTTT. This translates into CASSPSGGGYTGELFF. V usage is TRBV5-1 and J usage is TRBJ2-2; 8 bases map to TRBD2. This CDR3 has 16 residues. V dropped 4 bases and J dropped 3; count of bases not matched to a gene: 8. CDR1 and CDR2 (germline): SGHRS, YFSETQ. The full variable domain, completed using reference TRBV5-1 and TRBJ2-2, is KAGVTQTPRYLIKTRGQQVTLSCSPISGHRSVSWYQQTPGQGLQFLFEYFSETQRNKGNFPGRFSGRQFSNSRSEMNVSTLELGDSALYLCASSPSGGGYTGELFFGEGSRLTVL.

The V gene is TRBV6-4, the J gene TRBJ1-1; a weak D match, TRBD1 (5 bases). The length of the CDR3 is 15 residues. CDR1 and CDR2 from the germline V gene are MRHNA and SNTAGT. The V end was cut by 6 bases, the J end by 1 base, with 15 bases between. The DNA of the CDR3 is TGTGCCAGCAGAGCGTCAAGAAGGGGGAACACTGAAGCTTTCTTT. As protein: CASRASRRGNTEAFF.

Written as DNA, the CDR3 is TGTGCCAGCAGCTTAGTTGGTGAGGTCTATGGCTACACCTTC. It codes for CASSLVGEVYGYTF. The chain couples TRBV7-9 to TRBJ1-2, with no clear D. Trimming removed 1 base from V and 4 bases from J, with 10 bases in between. In germline, CDR1 is SEHNR, CDR2 FQNEAQ (reference sequence). CDR3 size: 14 residues.

J is TRBJ2-2 and V is TRBV2, with a weak D call TRBD2 (7 bases). The CDR3 runs 16 residues. Trimming took off 8 bases at V and 1 base at J, with 17 bases between the two ends. Germline values: CDR1 SNHLY, CDR2 FYNNEI. The CDR3 reads CASQGGVRLNTGELFF. The CDR3 DNA reads as TGTGCCAGCCAAGGGGGGGTCCGGTTGAACACCGGGGAGCTGTTTTTT. Variable domain in full (rest from reference TRBV2 and TRBJ2-2): EPEVTQTPSHQVTQMGQEVILRCVPISNHLYFYWYRQILGQKVEFLVSFYNNEISEKSEIFDDQFSVERPDGSNFTLKIRSTKLEDSAMYFCASQGGVRLNTGELFFGEGSRLTVL.

The genes are TRBV28 and TRBJ2-3, with 12 bases that match TRBD1. V gave up 7 bases and J gave up 3 bases; unmatched junction bases: 5. CDR3 length: 15 residues. Germline lookup yields CDR1 MDHEN and CDR2 SYDVKM. The CDR3 DNA is TGTGCCAGCACCTTGGGACAGGGGGCGACAGATACGCAGTATTTT. It codes for CASTLGQGATDTQYF.

CDR3 residues: CASSADRRATNEKLFF. CDR3 sequence (DNA): TGTGCCAGCAGCGCGGACAGGAGAGCAACTAATGAAAAACTGTTTTTT. The V and J genes are TRBV5-5 and TRBJ1-4; 7 nucleotides line up with TRBD1. The CDR3 contains 16 residues. The germline gives CDR1 SGHKS, CDR2 YYEKEE (reference sequence). V shed 4 bases and J 0 bases; nucleotides not matched to a gene: 6.

This chain links TRBV24-1 with TRBJ1-4, with D possibly being TRBD1 (5 bases). Germline V lookup: CDR1 KGHDR, CDR2 SFDVKD. The V end lost 4 bases, the J end lost 4 bases, and 18 bases lay between the germline ends. CDR3 length equals 17 residues. The CDR3 spells CATSDRTGELYNEKLFF. CDR3 DNA sequence: TGTGCCACCAGTGACCGAACGGGGGAACTCTATAATGAAAAACTGTTTTTT.

The chain joins TRBV9 to TRBJ2-3, with TRBD1 as a possible D gene (6 bases). CDR1 and CDR2 (germline): SGDLS, YYNGEE. CDR3 length: 16 amino acids. Trimming left V 3 bases short and J 3 bases short, with 17 bases between. In DNA form, the CDR3 reads TGTGCCAGCAGCGGGGGCGGTATAAGGGGGACAGATACGCAGTATTTT. Amino acids: CASSGGGIRGTDTQYF.